The rows below give T cell receptor beta chains drawn from one sample of a study of shared clonotypes between healthy human individuals. Assay: immunoSEQ multiplex PCR; the TCRdb copy retains only in-frame clones and omits some. The sample has some 470,000 clones, around 80% seen once; the top ten hold over 10%. Sequenced sample: PBMCs. Every receptor here comes from a woman aged 40 to 49 in good health. Some clones in this sample may be carry-over from other donors' samples. Each CDR3 is given with its conserved first and last residue. The order of the fields is CDR3 length, J gene, V gene, CDR3 protein.

14 | TRBJ2-5 | TRBV5-4 | CASSLGSGQETQYF
14 | TRBJ2-3 | TRBV29-1 | CSVTTSASTDTQYF
14 | TRBJ2-1 | TRBV6-1 | CASSEPFMGGEQFF
14 | TRBJ2-1 | TRBV28 | CASMGPGRWNEQFF
11 | TRBJ2-1 | TRBV30 | CAWSVQWEQFF
12 | TRBJ2-6 | TRBV19 | CATSSGANVLTF
16 | TRBJ2-1 | TRBV7-3 | CASSLYSGALGGEQFF
15 | TRBJ2-3 | TRBV27 | CASSIIAGGPDTQYF
16 | TRBJ2-4 | TRBV4-3 | CASSRQGGLGGDIQYF
15 | TRBJ2-7 | TRBV19 | CASTSDSLGSYEQYF
9 | TRBJ1-5 | TRBV30 | CAWGGPNHF
14 | TRBJ2-7 | TRBV28 | CASSLIGSQYEQYF
16 | TRBJ2-2 | TRBV25-1 | CATRGWDKSNTGELFF
15 | TRBJ2-7 | TRBV5-1 | CASSSETDPLDEQYF
12 | TRBJ2-1 | TRBV7-2 | CASSLGSEPPFF
15 | TRBJ2-5 | TRBV28 | CASSFYGYFQETQYF
12 | TRBJ2-1 | TRBV29-1 | CSVARGFSEQFF
11 | TRBJ2-7 | TRBV29-1 | CSVRGTYEQYF
12 | TRBJ1-3 | TRBV28 | CASSPSGNTIYF
14 | TRBJ2-2 | TRBV5-1 | CASRSGTPTGELFF
15 | TRBJ2-7 | TRBV6-1 | CASSPMGTGALEQYF
14 | TRBJ1-5 | TRBV25-1 | CASSPDSSNQPQHF
16 | TRBJ2-2 | TRBV5-6 | CASSSRLAGNTGELFF
19 | TRBJ2-2 | TRBV5-1 | CASSLSLAGGYSNTGELFF
11 | TRBJ2-5 | TRBV28 | CASRDKETQYF